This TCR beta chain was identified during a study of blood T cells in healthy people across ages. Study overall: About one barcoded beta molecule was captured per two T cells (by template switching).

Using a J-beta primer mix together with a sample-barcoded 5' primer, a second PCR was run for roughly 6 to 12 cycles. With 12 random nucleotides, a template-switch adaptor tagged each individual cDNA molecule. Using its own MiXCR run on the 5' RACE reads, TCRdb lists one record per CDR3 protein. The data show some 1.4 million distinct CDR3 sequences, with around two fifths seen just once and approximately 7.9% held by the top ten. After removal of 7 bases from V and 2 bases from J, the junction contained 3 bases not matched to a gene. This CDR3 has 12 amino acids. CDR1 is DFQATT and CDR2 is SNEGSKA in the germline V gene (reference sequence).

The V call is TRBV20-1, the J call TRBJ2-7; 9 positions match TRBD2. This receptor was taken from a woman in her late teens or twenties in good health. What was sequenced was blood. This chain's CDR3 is CSGRTSAYEQYF. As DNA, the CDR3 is TGCAGTGGACGGACTAGCGCCTACGAGCAGTACTTC.